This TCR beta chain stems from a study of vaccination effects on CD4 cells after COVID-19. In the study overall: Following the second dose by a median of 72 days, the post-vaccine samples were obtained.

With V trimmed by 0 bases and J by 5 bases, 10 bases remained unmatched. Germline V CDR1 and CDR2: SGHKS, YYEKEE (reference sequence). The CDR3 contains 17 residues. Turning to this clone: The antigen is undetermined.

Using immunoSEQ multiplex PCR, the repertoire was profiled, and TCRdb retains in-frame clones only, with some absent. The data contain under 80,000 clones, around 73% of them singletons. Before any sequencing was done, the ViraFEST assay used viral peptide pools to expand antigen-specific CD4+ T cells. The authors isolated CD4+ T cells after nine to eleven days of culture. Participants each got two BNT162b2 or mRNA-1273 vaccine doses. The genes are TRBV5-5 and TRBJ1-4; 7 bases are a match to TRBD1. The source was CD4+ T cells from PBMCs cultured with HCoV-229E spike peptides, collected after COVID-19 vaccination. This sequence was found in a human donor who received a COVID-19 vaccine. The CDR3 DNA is TGTGCCAGCAGCTTGGGGACAGGAGTACCCCACAATGAAAAACTGTTTTTT. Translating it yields CASSLGTGVPHNEKLFF.